Listed here are 5 T cell receptor beta chains from one sample, sequenced in a study. Using its own MiXCR run on the 5' RACE reads, TCRdb lists one record per CDR3 protein. In the table there are 5,000 to 6,500 distinct CDR3 sequences, 31% of which are singletons. Sequenced sample: memory CD4+ T cells sorted from a lymph node. Described subset: memory CD4+ T cells, CD4+CD45RO+CD25-. These receptors were taken from a female donor with breast cancer.

This clonotype was counted many times. The rearrangement links TRBV4-1 to TRBJ2-3, with 16 positions matching TRBD2. This CDR3 region has 17 residues. Losses at the gene ends were 6 bases for V and 8 bases for J; bases not matched to a gene: 11. CDR1 MGHRA and CDR2 YSYEKL come from the germline V gene. In nucleotides, the CDR3 is TGCGCCAGCAGTTCTACCGGGACTAGCGGGGGGGCAGCTACGCAGTATTTT. Protein sequence: CASSSTGTSGGAATQYF.

This clonotype was seen a handful of times. The junction shows a germline mismatch at one end, possibly a read error. The chain joins TRBV12-3 or TRBV12-4 to TRBJ1-3; D uncertain. The CDR3 has 15 residues. CDR3 sequence (DNA): TGTGCCAGCAGATTCAGTCGGACCTCTGGAAACACCATATACTTT. Its protein is CASRFSRTSGNTIYF.

This clonotype was picked up many times. The chain is built from TRBV12-3 or TRBV12-4 and TRBJ1-4, with D possibly TRBD1 on 6 matching bases. With 7 bases removed from V and 3 bases from J, the gap between germline ends came to 15 bases. The CDR3 consists of 15 residues. The CDR3 nucleotides read TGTGCCAGCACTTCATCGGACAGCCCTAATGAAAAACTGTTTTTT. This sequence encodes CASTSSDSPNEKLFF.

The V and J genes are TRBV4-3 and TRBJ1-2; D unresolved. V was shortened by 2 bases and J by 6 bases, with 7 bases between the two germline ends. Germline loops: CDR1 LGHNA, CDR2 YSLEER. The CDR3 totals 12 residues. CDR3 in amino acids: CASSQQDDGYTF. The CDR3 nucleotides read TGCGCCAGCAGCCAACAGGACGATGGCTACACCTTC.

This clonotype was seen repeatedly, ten times or more. The chain joins TRBV7-2 to TRBJ2-7; D tentatively reads TRBD1 or TRBD2 (5 bases each). Trimming took 4 bases from V and 5 from J, leaving 12 bases between them. Germline values: CDR1 SGHTA, CDR2 FQGNSA. The CDR3 spans 13 residues. For the CDR3, the DNA is TGTGCCAGCAGCTCGGGACCGCGGGACGAGCAGTACTTC. This translates into CASSSGPRDEQYF.